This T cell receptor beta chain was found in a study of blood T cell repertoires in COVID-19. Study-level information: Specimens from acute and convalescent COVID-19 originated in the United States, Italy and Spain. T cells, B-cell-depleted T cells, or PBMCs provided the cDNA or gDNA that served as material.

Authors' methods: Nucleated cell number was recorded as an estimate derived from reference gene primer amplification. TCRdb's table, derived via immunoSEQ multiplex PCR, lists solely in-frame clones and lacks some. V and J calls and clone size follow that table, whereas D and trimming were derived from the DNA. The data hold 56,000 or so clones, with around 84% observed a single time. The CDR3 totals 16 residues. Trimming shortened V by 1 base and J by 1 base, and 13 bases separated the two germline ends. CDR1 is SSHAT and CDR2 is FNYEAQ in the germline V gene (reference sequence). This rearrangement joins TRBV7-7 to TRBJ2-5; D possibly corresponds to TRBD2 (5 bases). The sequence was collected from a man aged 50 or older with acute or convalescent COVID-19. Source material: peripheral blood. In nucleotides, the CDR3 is TGTGCCAGCAGCTTAGGCACAAGGGAGCCCCAAGAGACCCAGTACTTC. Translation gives CASSLGTREPQETQYF.